This note documents a single T cell receptor (beta chain) sequence. The antigen remains unidentified. Sequence at one end of the junction differs from germline and may be a read error. The record originates from a study of vaccination and CD4 T cells after COVID-19. As for time point: late sampling 161 to 241 days after vaccination in a few convalescent patients. Specified treatment: roughly 10-day PBMC culture with coronavirus spike peptide pools or control peptides (ViraFEST assay). Culture of 1.5 million to 2 million PBMCs per well took place with 10 IU/ml IL-2 and 8 to 10 ug/ml peptide pools. CDR1 and CDR2 (germline): SSHAT, FNYEAQ (reference sequence). The CDR3 length is 13 residues. Sequenced with the Oncomine TCR Beta short-read assay was DNA taken from cultured CD4+ T cells. TCRdb reanalysed the PCR reads using MiXCR and keeps one entry per CDR3 protein. The repertoire holds about 17,000 distinct CDR3 sequences, with more than 45% as singletons.

This sequence joins TRBV7-7 and TRBJ2-3, with D hard to call. This receptor was taken from a human donor who had recovered from COVID-19. Sequenced material: CD4+ T cells from blood, cultured in vitro, taken about 7 months after SARS-CoV-2 vaccination. The CDR3 reads CASSLGFTDTQYF. The CDR3 DNA follows: TGTGCTAGCAGCCTGGGGTTTACAGATACGCAGTATTTT.